These 22 T cell receptor beta chains were sequenced from one sample in a study of identical twins. TCRdb ran MiXCR on the 5' RACE reads and lists one entry per CDR3 protein. The table records around 650,000 distinct CDR3 sequences, around 7.5% of them present only once. In addition, the sample was reused for a study of yellow fever vaccine responses in identical twins.

Sequences were obtained from PBMCs. These receptors were obtained from a young woman in good health.

The rearrangement joins TRBV6-5 to TRBJ2-3; possible D gene TRBD2, 6 bases. CDR1 is MNHEY, CDR2 SVGAGI, per germline. This CDR3 region has 16 residues. V lost 0 bases, J lost 5 bases, and 15 bases lay in between. The CDR3, as DNA: TGTGCCAGCAGTTACTCGGGCGGACCCGGGGGAGATACGCAGTATTTT. Its protein is CASSYSGGPGGDTQYF.

This rearrangement joins TRBV27 to TRBJ1-2; 8 bases are shared with TRBD1. This CDR3 comprises 16 residues. With V trimmed by 5 bases and J by 4 bases, 12 bases remained unmatched. Per germline, CDR1 MNHEY and CDR2 SMNVEV (reference sequence). CDR3 region: CASSTYASGGLYGYTF. The CDR3, as DNA: TGTGCCAGCAGTACGTACGCATCAGGGGGCCTCTATGGCTACACCTTC.

This clonotype was seen ten or more times. V usage is TRBV2 and J usage is TRBJ2-3; 7 positions agree with TRBD1. This CDR3 spans 15 amino acids. J gave up 3 bases and V 6 bases, and 9 bases lay outside the gene matches. Looked up from germline, CDR1 is SNHLY and CDR2 is FYNNEI. DNA for the CDR3: TGTGCCAGCAGAGACAGGGCCGTGGCAACAGATACGCAGTATTTT. Translating it yields CASRDRAVATDTQYF.

The chain joins TRBV20-1 to TRBJ1-2, with 9 bases lining up with TRBD1. The CDR3 totals 14 residues. The germline V gene encodes CDR1 DFQATT and CDR2 SNEGSKA (reference sequence). The CDR3 DNA reads TGCGGGGGGGTAACGGGACAGGGTAGCTATGGCTACACCTTC. Protein product: CGGVTGQGSYGYTF.

The chain recombines TRBV6-5 with TRBJ2-1; D unclear. Trimming left V 0 bases short and J 1 base short, with 10 bases between. The germline V gene encodes CDR1 MNHEY and CDR2 SVGAGI. The CDR3 has 16 amino acids. In DNA, the CDR3 is TGTGCCAGCAGTTACTCCGGCTTTCCTTCCTACAATGAGCAGTTCTTC. Protein sequence: CASSYSGFPSYNEQFF.

This clonotype was seen at least ten times. The V gene is TRBV12-3 or TRBV12-4, the J gene TRBJ1-5, with a tentative D call TRBD1 (6 bases). The germline V and J ends were trimmed by 6 bases and 6 bases, with 12 bases remaining between them. The CDR3 spans 13 residues. The CDR3 loop is CASSLLGGQPQHF. In DNA, the CDR3 is TGTGCCAGCAGCCTCCTAGGGGGTCAGCCCCAGCATTTT.

This clonotype was counted at least ten times. CDR3 in DNA: TGTGCCAGCAGCTTGGGGACAGCTGGGGAGACCCAGTACTTC. Protein sequence: CASSLGTAGETQYF. This chain links TRBV5-5 with TRBJ2-5; weak D call: TRBD1 (6 bases). This CDR3 comprises 14 residues. Germline V lookup: CDR1 SGHKS, CDR2 YYEKEE (reference sequence). V lost 0 bases and J lost 5, with 11 bases in between.

This clonotype was seen a handful of times. One end of the junction does not line up with germline, which may come from a read error. V usage is TRBV7-9 and J usage is TRBJ2-6; TRBD1 aligns across 7 bases. CDR1 is SEHNR, CDR2 FQNEAQ, per germline (reference sequence). The CDR3 is made up of 16 amino acids. The CDR3: CASSLATGTGANVLTF. The CDR3 nucleotides are TGTGCCAGCAGTTTAGCGACAGGGACTGGGGCCAACGTCCTGACTTTC.

This clonotype occurred many times. The genes are TRBV4-1 and TRBJ1-4, with unresolved D. This CDR3 region has 13 residues. The V and J ends lost 1 base and 8 bases respectively, with 8 bases between them. Germline loops: CDR1 MGHRA, CDR2 YSYEKL. The CDR3 loop is CASSQAVIEKLFF. The CDR3 region has the DNA TGCGCCAGCAGCCAAGCCGTCATAGAAAAACTGTTTTTT.

This clonotype has a handful of counts. J is TRBJ2-7 and V is TRBV20-1; TRBD2 matches 12 bases. Germline CDR1 DFQATT, CDR2 SNEGSKA (reference sequence). V lost 5 bases, J lost 6 bases, and 8 bases stayed unmatched. CDR3 length equals 14 residues. The CDR3 DNA is TGCAGTGCTGCGACTAGCGGGAGAGGTTCCGAGCAGTACTTC. This sequence encodes CSAATSGRGSEQYF.

V usage is TRBV6-1 and J usage is TRBJ2-7; a weak D match, TRBD1 (5 bases). V was pared by 3 bases and J by 0 bases, with 6 bases between. This CDR3 comprises 13 residues. Germline V CDR1 and CDR2: MNHNS, SASEGT. CDR3 protein: CASSDRVSYEQYV. The CDR3 DNA reads TGTGCCAGCAGTGACAGGGTCTCCTACGAGCAGTACGTC.

The chain employs TRBV14 and TRBJ2-5; possibly TRBD1 for D (6 bases). This CDR3 region has 20 residues. V lost 4 bases to trimming and J lost 1 base, with 28 bases between them. From germline, CDR1 is SGHDN and CDR2 FVKESK. The CDR3 bases are TGTGCCAGCAGCCGGTACACAGGGTTGGGAACCAAATCACGCCAAGAGACCCAGTACTTC. Translating it yields CASSRYTGLGTKSRQETQYF.

This clonotype has just a few counts. J is TRBJ2-6 and V is TRBV10-3; possibly TRBD1 for D (6 bases). From germline, CDR1 is ENHRY and CDR2 SYGVKD. The CDR3 loop spans 16 amino acids. V was shortened by 2 bases and J by 2 bases, with 10 bases between the two germline ends. The CDR3 reads CAISEGDTTGANVLTF. CDR3 DNA sequence: TGTGCCATCAGTGAGGGGGACACGACTGGGGCCAACGTCCTGACTTTC.

The V and J genes are TRBV2 and TRBJ2-1; D unresolved. The CDR3 extends over 12 amino acids. V was pared by 8 bases and J by 7 bases, with 12 bases between. Germline CDR1 is SNHLY and CDR2 is FYNNEI. The CDR3 protein is CASASEGNEQFF. CDR3 bases: TGTGCCAGCGCCTCGGAAGGGAATGAGCAGTTCTTC.

Ten or more counts support this clonotype. V usage is TRBV5-1 and J usage is TRBJ2-1; D is unresolved. Looked up from germline, CDR1 is SGHRS and CDR2 is YFSETQ. V was pared by 1 base and J by 0 bases, with 8 bases between. The CDR3 totals 15 residues. The CDR3 region is CASSLTLSSYNEQFF. The CDR3 DNA follows: TGCGCCAGCAGCTTGACCCTTAGCTCCTACAATGAGCAGTTCTTC.

This clonotype was found many times. The chain combines TRBV5-1 with TRBJ2-7; D is undetermined. The CDR3 totals 13 residues. The germline CDR1 and CDR2 sequences are SGHRS and YFSETQ. Trimming stripped 0 bases from V and 3 bases from J, with 7 bases between. The CDR3 here is CASSLEPFYEQYV. The DNA of the CDR3 is TGCGCCAGCAGCTTGGAGCCATTCTACGAGCAGTACGTC.

This clonotype was detected many times. V is TRBV20-1 and J is TRBJ2-2; 10 nucleotides line up with TRBD2. With V trimmed by 1 base and J by 4 bases, 6 bases remained unmatched. CDR1 is DFQATT and CDR2 is SNEGSKA in the germline V gene (reference sequence). The CDR3 runs to 16 residues. The CDR3 loop is CSARGSGGVGTGELFF. As DNA, the CDR3 is TGCAGTGCTAGAGGAAGCGGGGGGGTCGGCACCGGGGAGCTGTTTTTT.

V is TRBV28 and J is TRBJ2-7; D gene unclear. This CDR3 contains 16 residues. Germline loops: CDR1 MDHEN, CDR2 SYDVKM. Trimming stripped 6 bases from V and 1 base from J, with 19 bases between. The CDR3 coding sequence is TGTGCCAGCAGCCTCACACGTCCAACAGATTCCTACGAGCAGTACTTC. It encodes CASSLTRPTDSYEQYF.

This clonotype was counted a few times. The rearrangement joins TRBV9 to TRBJ2-6; weak D call: TRBD1 (5 bases). V dropped 0 bases and J dropped 4 bases, with 14 bases sitting between them. The CDR3 is made up of 17 amino acids. The germline V gene encodes CDR1 SGDLS and CDR2 YYNGEE. CDR3 DNA sequence: TGTGCCAGCAGCGTAGACGGCAGGGTCTCCGGGGCCAACGTCCTGACTTTC. Protein product: CASSVDGRVSGANVLTF.

This clonotype has ten or more counts. CDR3: CASSYGDYNEQFF. The CDR3 bases are TGTGCCAGCAGTTATGGCGACTACAATGAGCAGTTCTTC. The chain couples TRBV6-2 or TRBV6-3 to TRBJ2-1, with D unresolved. V lost 3 bases to trimming and J lost 3 bases, with 6 bases between them. The CDR3 spans 13 residues. CDR1 MNHEY and CDR2 SVGEGT come from the germline V gene.

V is TRBV14 and J is TRBJ1-3; weak D call: TRBD1 (5 bases). V lost 2 bases and J lost 6, with 14 bases in between. In germline, CDR1 is SGHDN, CDR2 FVKESK. This CDR3 is 15 amino acids long. In nucleotides, the CDR3 is TGTGCCAGCAGCCAACAGGGAATGCTTCTAAACACCATATATTTT. Amino acid sequence: CASSQQGMLLNTIYF. Combining the CDR3 with reference TRBV14 and TRBJ1-3 gives the whole variable domain EAGVTQFPSHSVIEKGQTVTLRCDPISGHDNLYWYRRVMGKEIKFLLHFVKESKQDESGMPNNRFLAERTGGTYSTLKVQPAELEDSGVYFCASSQQGMLLNTIYFGEGSWLTVV.

The chain joins TRBV6-4 to TRBJ2-3; no clear D. V was trimmed by 3 bases and J by 1 base, leaving 11 bases between them. This CDR3 has 15 amino acids. Germline CDR1 and CDR2: MRHNA and SNTAGT. The DNA of the CDR3 is TGTGCCAGCAGTGAAACAAACGCCGGCACAGATACGCAGTATTTT. This translates into CASSETNAGTDTQYF.